This is a list of T cell receptor beta chains from one sample in a study of blood T cell repertoires in COVID-19. Method: immunoSEQ multiplex PCR; TCRdb's copy keeps in-frame clones and lacks some. The sample yields approximately 200,000 clones, 85% to 90% seen once. Sequencing was performed on peripheral blood. The receptors stem from a man aged 45-65 years with acute or convalescent COVID-19. Both conserved end residues are part of each CDR3. A D gene is named only where the DNA matches it firmly. Not every row has a clone size; where given, it reads once, few, many or a size class.

v_call,d_call,j_call,clone_size,cdr3_nt,cdr3_aa
TRBV7-7,.,TRBJ2-2,.,TGTGCCAGTGGGACTGTTAGCGGCGGGGAGCTGTTTTTT,CASGTVSGGELFF
TRBV10-3,TRBD1,TRBJ1-2,once,TGTGCCATCAGTGTTGACAGGGAAGGTGGCTACACCTTC,CAISVDREGGYTF
TRBV27,TRBD1,TRBJ1-2,once,TGTGCCAGCAGTTCCCCCGGGACAGAGGGCTATGGCTACACCTTC,CASSSPGTEGYGYTF
TRBV19,TRBD1,TRBJ1-4,.,TGTGCCAGTAGTGGATGGACAGGTCAAGATGAAAAACTGTTTTTT,CASSGWTGQDEKLFF
TRBV18,TRBD1,TRBJ1-2,.,TGTGCCAGCTCACCCGACAGGGATGGCTACACCTTC,CASSPDRDGYTF
TRBV19,TRBD1,TRBJ2-2,.,TGTGCCAGTAGTATACCGCAGGGGGATACCGGGGAGCTGTTTTTT,CASSIPQGDTGELFF
TRBV14,.,TRBJ2-3,.,TGTGCCAGCAGCCAAAGGAAACTAGAAGGGATCCATAGCACAGATACGCAGTATTTT,CASSQRKLEGIHSTDTQYF
TRBV5-5,.,TRBJ1-6,.,TGTGCCAGCAGCTTGAGTCCCGGGGTTTCACCCCTCCACTTT,CASSLSPGVSPLHF
TRBV3-1/TRBV3-2,TRBD1,TRBJ1-1,.,TGTGCCAGCAGCTACCGGACAGGGCCGGGAACTGAAGCTTTCTTT,CASSYRTGPGTEAFF
TRBV4-1,.,TRBJ2-1,.,TGCGCCAGCAGCCAAGGGTTGCGGGGAAGCTCCTACAATGAGCAGTTCTTC,CASSQGLRGSSYNEQFF
TRBV18,.,TRBJ2-7,.,TGTGCCAGCTCGGTCATAGAGGGGGGGGCATACGAGCAGTACTTC,CASSVIEGGAYEQYF
TRBV12-2,.,TRBJ2-1,.,TGTGCAAGTCGCTGTGGACAGCACAATGAGCAGTTCTTC,CASRCGQHNEQFF
TRBV7-2,.,TRBJ1-1,.,TGTGCCAGCAGCTTACTCCCCCCTCCGAACACTGAAGCTTTCTTT,CASSLLPPPNTEAFF
TRBV4-1,.,TRBJ2-5,.,TGCGCCAGCAGCCAAGAGTCCGGGGAGGAGACCCAGTACTTC,CASSQESGEETQYF
TRBV5-4,.,TRBJ1-2,.,TGTGCCAGCAGCTTGGGAAGTACAGGGTATGGCTACACCTTC,CASSLGSTGYGYTF
TRBV5-4,.,TRBJ2-6,.,TGTGCCAGCACCCTGGTGGGCGGAGGGGTTGGCTCTGGGGCCAACGTCCTGACTTTC,CASTLVGGGVGSGANVLTF
TRBV11-2,.,TRBJ1-2,.,TGTGCCAGCAGCTTGGGACACCTTGAGGGCTACACCTTC,CASSLGHLEGYTF
TRBV9,TRBD1,TRBJ1-6,.,TGTGCCAGCAGCCCAGGGGGGACCCCTCGGGGATCACCCCTCCACTTT,CASSPGGTPRGSPLHF
TRBV5-6,TRBD1,TRBJ1-2,.,TGTGCCAGCAGCCAAATAACCCCGGACAGGGGACTTTTTCTCTATGGCTACACCTTC,CASSQITPDRGLFLYGYTF
TRBV19,.,TRBJ1-1,.,TGTGCCAGTACCGAGCTGTTCATGAACACTGAAGCTTTCTTT,CASTELFMNTEAFF
TRBV4-1,.,TRBJ1-5,.,TGCGCCAGCAGCCGGGTAAAGGCAGCAGGGGGCAATCAGCCCCAGCATTTT,CASSRVKAAGGNQPQHF
TRBV5-1,TRBD1,TRBJ1-4,.,TGCGCCAGCAGCTGGGGACAGCGCTTCAATGAAAAACTGTTTTTT,CASSWGQRFNEKLFF
TRBV6-5,TRBD1,TRBJ1-5,.,TGTGCCAGCAGTTCGGGGACAGGCAATCAGCCCCAGCATTTT,CASSSGTGNQPQHF
TRBV30,TRBD1,TRBJ1-1,few,TGTGCCTGGACCAGGGACAGGAGAATCACTGAAGCTTTCTTT,CAWTRDRRITEAFF
TRBV11-2,.,TRBJ2-7,.,TGTGCCAGCAGCTTAGTGGCGGGGAACCACGAGCAGTACTTC,CASSLVAGNHEQYF
TRBV30,.,TRBJ1-2,once,TGTGCCTGGAGGGCTGGTGGCTACACCTTC,CAWRAGGYTF
TRBV5-1,TRBD1,TRBJ1-1,.,TGCGCCAGCAGCGGACAGGGGGGCACTGAAGCTTTCTTT,CASSGQGGTEAFF
TRBV18,TRBD1,TRBJ1-2,.,TGTGCCAGCTCACCGAGGGACAGGGTTTATGGCTACACCTTC,CASSPRDRVYGYTF
TRBV18,TRBD2,TRBJ2-5,.,TGTGCCAGCTCACCACAAAGCGGGGGGCGGTACCAAGAGACCCAGTACTTC,CASSPQSGGRYQETQYF
TRBV30,.,TRBJ2-7,.,TGTGCCTGGAACCAGGGGACCTACGAGCAGTACTTC,CAWNQGTYEQYF
TRBV4-2,.,TRBJ1-5,.,TGTGCCAGCAGCCTCACCGGGACAAAGGGCGATCAGCCCCAGCATTTT,CASSLTGTKGDQPQHF
TRBV6-6,TRBD2,TRBJ2-3,.,TGTGCCGGAGGGAGCGGGGGGGCTGGCACAGATACGCAGTATTTT,CAGGSGGAGTDTQYF
TRBV12-3/TRBV12-4,TRBD1,TRBJ1-2,.,TGTGCCAGCAGTTTTCGGGCAGGGGGTGGCTACACCTTC,CASSFRAGGGYTF
TRBV30,.,TRBJ1-2,.,TGTGCCTGGAGTGGGGAGGTTTATGGCTACACCTTC,CAWSGEVYGYTF
TRBV18,.,TRBJ1-1,.,TGTGCCAGCTCACCAACAGTTAACACTGAAGCTTTCTTT,CASSPTVNTEAFF
TRBV6-4,.,TRBJ1-1,.,TGTGCCAGCAGTGACGAATTCGGGAACACTGAAGCTTTCTTT,CASSDEFGNTEAFF
TRBV3-1/TRBV3-2,.,TRBJ2-3,.,TGTGCCAGCAGCCAAGTACAGGGCTCTTTCACAGATACGCAGTATTTT,CASSQVQGSFTDTQYF